The T cell receptor (beta chain) under discussion was sequenced for a study of T-cell memory formation after mild COVID-19. Study-level results: Pre-infection memory harbored some responding clones, suggesting cross-reactive memory joined. Second-wave clones with a day 37 peak had unconfirmed SARS-CoV-2 specificity. CD4+ clones that contracted lay mainly in CM and EM; CD8+ ones lay in EMRA.

Constant-segment primers were used for 5'RACE, and the resulting TCR alpha and TCR beta cDNA libraries carried sample barcodes and UMIs. TCRdb re-derived calls from the 5' RACE reads in MiXCR, one entry per CDR3 protein. The sample lists 450,000 or so distinct CDR3 sequences; around 25% were seen once. Germline assignment: CDR1 MNHNY and CDR2 SVGAGI (reference sequence). Between the trimmed V and J ends, which lost 7 bases and 10 bases, there was a span of 26 bases. The CDR3 has 16 residues. A word on this clonotype: Antigen: not known.

The V gene is TRBV6-6, the J gene TRBJ2-1; the D call may be TRBD1 or TRBD2 (6 bases each). This receptor was obtained from an adult woman who had mild COVID-19 (a few samples of this study predate the infection). Cell type and time point are not known. Sequenced sample: PBMCs or a T cell subset sorted from them (not recorded which). The CDR3 spells CASTAGGGSMTGEQFF. In DNA, the CDR3 is TGTGCCAGCACCGCCGGGGGCGGATCAATGACCGGAGAGCAGTTCTTC.